One sample yielded the 20 T cell receptor beta chains listed below, sequenced in a study of graft-versus-host responses after intestinal transplantation. Their specific antigens are unknown. This table comes from immunoSEQ multiplex PCR, and its TCRdb copy is limited to in-frame clones, with some not included. The top ten hold over 0.4% of the sample, which has tens of thousands of clones, roughly 90% seen once. This specimen consisted of unstimulated CD8+ T cells sorted from spleen or lymph node cells, obtained before intestinal transplant. The receptor set was obtained from a human donor who received an intestinal transplant.

The V call is TRBV4-1, the J call TRBJ2-7, with 9 bases lining up with TRBD1. V was clipped by 1 base and J by 5 bases; unmatched bases: 6. The CDR3 extends over 15 amino acids. CDR1 MGHRA and CDR2 YSYEKL come from the germline V gene. This CDR3 is CASSQGGQGYDEQYF. The CDR3 bases are TGCGCCAGCAGCCAAGGGGGACAGGGATATGACGAGCAGTACTTC.

This clone came up once. The chain joins TRBV7-6 to TRBJ2-3; 9 nucleotides line up with TRBD1. Looked up from germline, CDR1 is SGHVS and CDR2 is FNYEAQ. The CDR3 has 15 amino acids. After removal of 4 bases from V and 1 base from J, the junction contained 3 bases not matched to a gene. CDR3 in amino acids: CASSYRDRGTDTQYF. CDR3 coding DNA: TGTGCCAGCAGCTACCGGGACAGGGGCACAGATACGCAGTATTTT.

The chain recombines TRBV29-1 with TRBJ2-2; a weak D match, TRBD1 (7 bases). CDR3 length: 13 residues. Germline CDR1 is SQVTM and CDR2 is ANQGSEA. V lost 7 bases, J lost 7 bases, and 16 bases lay in between. The CDR3 sequence is CSGATGRNGELFF. CDR3 nucleotide sequence: TGCAGCGGGGCGACAGGGAGGAACGGGGAGCTGTTTTTT.

The chain employs TRBV28 and TRBJ2-7, with D tentatively TRBD2 (5 bases). Between the trimmed V and J ends, which lost 7 bases and 7 bases, there was a span of 20 bases. This CDR3 contains 14 residues. CDR1 and CDR2 (germline): MDHEN, SYDVKM. This chain's CDR3 is CASTSLQEAQEQYF. For the CDR3, the DNA is TGTGCCAGCACAAGCCTCCAGGAGGCGCAAGAGCAGTACTTC.

The V gene is TRBV19, the J gene TRBJ2-1; the D gene is possibly TRBD1 (6 bases). V lost 9 bases and J lost 5, with 14 bases in between. The germline V gene encodes CDR1 LNHDA and CDR2 SQIVND (reference sequence). The CDR3 loop spans 13 amino acids. DNA for the CDR3: TGTGCCAGCATGGGGGCGGCGGACAATGAGCAGTTCTTC. Translated: CASMGAADNEQFF.

V gene TRBV28 combines with J gene TRBJ2-6; 11 bases match TRBD2. V was clipped by 3 bases and J by 1 base; unmatched bases: 17. The CDR3 is 22 amino acids. CDR1 MDHEN and CDR2 SYDVKM come from the germline V gene. CDR3 sequence reads: CASSFRSSGRSTAPSGANVLTF. CDR3 bases: TGTGCCAGCAGTTTTAGGTCTAGCGGGAGGTCCACAGCACCTTCTGGGGCCAACGTCCTGACTTTC.

V and J are TRBV7-6 and TRBJ2-5; D gene uncertain. The CDR3 is 13 residues long. V was clipped by 8 bases and J by 5 bases, with 15 bases between them. The V gene's germline CDR1 is SGHVS and CDR2 FNYEAQ. CDR3 in amino acids: CASEAYLWETQYF. In DNA, the CDR3 is TGTGCCAGCGAGGCCTATTTATGGGAGACCCAGTACTTC.

This clone has only a few counts. The chain uses TRBV30 and TRBJ1-1; 7 bases line up with TRBD1. V was clipped by 2 bases and J by 3 bases; unmatched bases: 0. This CDR3 has 12 amino acids. CDR1 is GTSNPN and CDR2 is SVGIG in the germline V gene (reference sequence). This CDR3 reads CAWSQGDTEAFF. Written as DNA, the CDR3 is TGTGCCTGGAGTCAGGGGGACACTGAAGCTTTCTTT.

The chain carries TRBV11-2 and TRBJ1-1; weak D call: TRBD1 (5 bases). Trimming shortened V by 4 bases and J by 3 bases, and 21 bases separated the two germline ends. The CDR3 is 17 residues long. The germline V gene encodes CDR1 SGHAT and CDR2 FQNNGV. This CDR3 reads CASSSPGGLLSYTEAFF. CDR3 bases: TGTGCCAGCAGCTCCCCCGGGGGTCTCTTATCCTACACTGAAGCTTTCTTT.

As concerns this clone: At the DNA level, this CDR3 is encoded by other sequences in the same sample as well. The gene calls are TRBV19 and TRBJ2-5, with 8 bases that match TRBD1. V gave up 4 bases and J gave up 4 bases; unmatched junction bases: 2. The CDR3 covers 13 residues. Germline V gene lookup returns CDR1 LNHDA and CDR2 SQIVND (reference sequence). In nucleotides, the CDR3 is TGTGCCAGTAGTACCAGGGGGCGAGAGACCCAGTACTTC. This gives the protein CASSTRGRETQYF.

This sequence joins TRBV4-1 and TRBJ2-5; possible D gene TRBD2, 6 bases. Trimming took off 4 bases at V and 1 base at J, with 10 bases between the two ends. This CDR3 spans 14 amino acids. Germline CDR1 reads MGHRA; CDR2 reads YSYEKL. The CDR3 here is CASSPRESQETQYF. The CDR3, as DNA: TGCGCCAGCAGCCCCCGGGAGTCCCAAGAGACCCAGTACTTC.

As regards this clone: Other DNA sequences from this sample encode an identical CDR3 as well. CDR3 nucleotides: TGCGCCAGCAGCGCGGGAGTGAACACTGAAGCTTTCTTT. Translating gives CASSAGVNTEAFF. The rearrangement uses TRBV5-1 and TRBJ1-1, with no clear D. With 4 bases removed from V and 0 bases from J, the gap between germline ends came to 7 bases. Looked up from germline, CDR1 is SGHRS and CDR2 is YFSETQ. This CDR3 region has 13 residues.

The chain links TRBV4-1 to TRBJ2-2; maybe TRBD1 (6 bases). CDR1 and CDR2 from the germline V gene are MGHRA and YSYEKL. This CDR3 region has 13 residues. The germline V and J ends were trimmed by 1 base and 6 bases, with 6 bases remaining between them. Here the CDR3 DNA reads TGCGCCAGCAGCCAAGGGGGGCCCGGGGAGCTGTTTTTT. Translation: CASSQGGPGELFF.

A few counts support this clone. The V and J genes are TRBV9 and TRBJ1-1; D may be TRBD1 (5 bases). Between the trimmed V and J ends, which lost 0 bases and 3 bases, there was a span of 12 bases. The CDR3 runs 15 residues. The V gene's germline CDR1 is SGDLS and CDR2 YYNGEE. The CDR3 sequence: CASSVGGVVDTEAFF. CDR3 DNA: TGTGCCAGCAGCGTAGGGGGGGTTGTTGACACTGAAGCTTTCTTT.

This chain joins TRBV28 and TRBJ2-1, with D possibly matching TRBD2 (5 bases). Germline V gives CDR1 MDHEN, CDR2 SYDVKM. Trimming shortened V by 3 bases and J by 0 bases, and 18 bases separated the two germline ends. The CDR3 is made up of 18 amino acids. This CDR3 reads CASSFPLTTLGSYNEQFF. CDR3 nucleotides: TGTGCCAGCAGTTTCCCTCTGACTACGCTGGGCTCCTACAATGAGCAGTTCTTC.

This chain connects TRBV19 to TRBJ1-1; no clear D gene. Deletions cut 4 bases from V and 2 bases from J, with 8 bases between. Germline-derived CDR1 and CDR2 are LNHDA and SQIVND (reference sequence). The CDR3 is 13 amino acids. The CDR3 loop reads CASSTHINTEAFF. CDR3 nucleotide sequence: TGTGCCAGTAGTACACACATCAACACTGAAGCTTTCTTT.

V gene TRBV29-1 combines with J gene TRBJ1-4; D might be TRBD1 (5 bases). V was trimmed by 6 bases and J by 6 bases, leaving 20 bases between them. Germline V lookup: CDR1 SQVTM, CDR2 ANQGSEA. This CDR3 contains 15 residues. Here the CDR3 DNA reads TGCAGCGTCCCCCTTGTCCCGGGCAGGGATGAAAAACTGTTTTTT. Its protein is CSVPLVPGRDEKLFF.

In its sample, this clone was seen once. The rearrangement uses TRBV5-8 and TRBJ1-4; possible D gene TRBD1, 6 bases. CDR3 length equals 15 residues. Trimming removed 1 base at V and 4 bases at J, with 11 bases between. Germline CDR1 is SGHTS and CDR2 is YDEGEE. For the CDR3, the DNA is TGTGCCAGCAGCTTGATGGGGGCAGTTAATGAAAAACTGTTTTTT. Amino acid sequence: CASSLMGAVNEKLFF.

The genes are TRBV19 and TRBJ2-1, with D possibly matching TRBD2 (6 bases). From germline, CDR1 is LNHDA and CDR2 SQIVND (reference sequence). With 3 bases removed from V and 1 base from J, the gap between germline ends came to 13 bases. This CDR3 region has 16 residues. The CDR3 reads CASSIGGSWSYNEQFF. The CDR3 bases are TGTGCCAGTAGTATTGGAGGGAGTTGGTCCTACAATGAGCAGTTCTTC.

The genes are TRBV7-8 and TRBJ1-2; 8 bases line up with TRBD1. This CDR3 is 17 amino acids long. V shed 1 base and J 1 base; nucleotides not matched to a gene: 8. The germline gives CDR1 SGHVS, CDR2 FQNEAQ. CDR3 sequence reads: CASSLGYQGALNYGYTF. As DNA, the CDR3 is TGTGCCAGCAGCTTAGGGTACCAGGGGGCCCTTAACTATGGCTACACCTTC.